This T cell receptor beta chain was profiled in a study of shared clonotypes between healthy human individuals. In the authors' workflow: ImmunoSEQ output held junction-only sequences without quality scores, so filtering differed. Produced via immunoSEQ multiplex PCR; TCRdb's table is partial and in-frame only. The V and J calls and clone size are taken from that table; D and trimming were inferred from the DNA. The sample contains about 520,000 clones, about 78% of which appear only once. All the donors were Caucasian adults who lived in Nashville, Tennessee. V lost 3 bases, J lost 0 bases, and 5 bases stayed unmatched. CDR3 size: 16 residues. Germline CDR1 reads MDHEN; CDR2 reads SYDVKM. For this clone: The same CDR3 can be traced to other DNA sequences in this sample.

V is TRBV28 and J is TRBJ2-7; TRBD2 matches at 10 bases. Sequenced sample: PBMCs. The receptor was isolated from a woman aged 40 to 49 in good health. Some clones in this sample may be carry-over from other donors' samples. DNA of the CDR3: TGTGCCAGCAGTTTCTCACTAGCGGGGCTCTCCTACGAGCAGTACTTC. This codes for CASSFSLAGLSYEQYF.